The rows below give T cell receptor beta chains drawn from one sample of a study of T cell responses to AZD1222 COVID-19 vaccine. TCRdb's copy holds only in-frame clones and misses some; the assay was immunoSEQ multiplex PCR. Seen here are 140,000 to 150,000 clones, around 90% observed once, and the top ten hold around 1.7%. Sequencing was performed on peripheral blood, taken 28 days after the second AZD1222 dose. The receptor set was obtained from an adult who received the AZD1222 COVID-19 vaccine. Each CDR3 is given with its conserved first and last residue. D genes are given only for firm matches. The size entry is marked missing in some rows and otherwise reads once, few, many or a size class.

v_gene	d_gene	j_gene	abundance	CDR3nt	CDR3aa
TRBV30	NA	TRBJ1-2	once	TGTGCCTGGAGGACTTTAATCACAGGGCCTACTAACTATGGCTACACCTTC	CAWRTLITGPTNYGYTF
TRBV28	TRBD1	TRBJ1-2	few	TGTGCCAGCAGTAGACAGGGGTCTCTCTATGGCTACACCTTC	CASSRQGSLYGYTF
TRBV11-3	TRBD1	TRBJ1-6	NA	TGTGCCAGCAGCCGGACAGGGAGCTCCTATAATTCACCCCTCCACTTT	CASSRTGSSYNSPLHF
TRBV27	NA	TRBJ1-1	once	TGTGCCAGCAGTTTAGAGGGGGGCACTGAAGCTTTCTTT	CASSLEGGTEAFF
TRBV5-8	TRBD1	TRBJ1-1	NA	TGTGCCAGCAGCTTGGGGACAGGAGGAACTGAAGCTTTCTTT	CASSLGTGGTEAFF
TRBV27	NA	TRBJ1-2	NA	TGTGCCAGCAGTCCTTTTTCGGGGGACGGCTACACCTTC	CASSPFSGDGYTF
TRBV10-3	TRBD1	TRBJ1-4	NA	TGTGCCATCAGGACAGGGGATAATGAAAAACTGTTTTTT	CAIRTGDNEKLFF
TRBV10-2	NA	TRBJ2-7	NA	TGCGCCAGCAGTGAGTCCCCCCAATGGTACGAGCAGTACTTC	CASSESPQWYEQYF
TRBV9	NA	TRBJ2-1	NA	TGTGCCAGCAGCGTAGGGCCAGGCCATACGAATGAGCAGTTCTTC	CASSVGPGHTNEQFF
TRBV30	NA	TRBJ1-1	NA	TGTGCCTGGAACCGGGGTACGGACACTGAAGCTTTCTTT	CAWNRGTDTEAFF
TRBV14	TRBD2	TRBJ2-3	NA	TGTGCCAGCAGCCAACGTCCGGGACTAAACACAGATACGCAGTATTTT	CASSQRPGLNTDTQYF
TRBV27	NA	TRBJ2-7	NA	TGTGCCAGCAGTTTATCGGGGGAATCCTACGAGCAGTACTTC	CASSLSGESYEQYF
TRBV7-9	NA	TRBJ1-2	once	TGTGCCAGCAGCTACCGTGGGGCCGATACTTATGGCTACACCTTC	CASSYRGADTYGYTF
TRBV11-2	NA	TRBJ2-1	NA	TGTGCCAGCAGCAGAGATCCTCTCGGTGGCGAGCAGTTCTTC	CASSRDPLGGEQFF
TRBV15	TRBD2	TRBJ2-1	once	TGTGCCACCAGCAGCCTACTAGCGCGATCCCCCAATGAGCAGTTCTTC	CATSSLLARSPNEQFF
TRBV9	NA	TRBJ1-5	NA	TGTGCCAGCAGCGTTGTTTTGGGGAATGTTCAGCCCCAGCATTTT	CASSVVLGNVQPQHF
TRBV19	NA	TRBJ1-1	NA	TGTGCCAGTAGTCCCTCAGGTTGGGAGCTGAACACTGAAGCTTTCTTT	CASSPSGWELNTEAFF
TRBV27	NA	TRBJ1-1	NA	TGTGCCAGCAGTCCTTTATTGGCCGGAGGGAGCCGTGAAGCTTTCTTT	CASSPLLAGGSREAFF
TRBV11-3	NA	TRBJ2-7	NA	TGTGCCAGCAGTCCTCAGCCAGGAGGGCAGCAGTACTTC	CASSPQPGGQQYF
TRBV7-3	TRBD2	TRBJ2-1	few	TGTGCCAGCAGCTTATACGGGACTACCACCAAGGAGCAGTTCTTC	CASSLYGTTTKEQFF
TRBV7-9	NA	TRBJ2-7	NA	TGTGCCAGCAGCTTAGGCGGCGGGACGGCCCCCTACGAGCAGTACTTC	CASSLGGGTAPYEQYF
TRBV28	NA	TRBJ2-7	NA	TGTGCCAGCAGTTTAGGCGGGATATACGAGCAGTACTTC	CASSLGGIYEQYF
TRBV30	TRBD1	TRBJ1-6	NA	TGTGCCTGGAGTATCGGAGACAGGGTAAATTCACCCCTCCACTTT	CAWSIGDRVNSPLHF
TRBV27	NA	TRBJ2-6	once	TGTGCCAGCAGTGAGGGCCCGGGTGGGGCCAACGTCCTGACTTTC	CASSEGPGGANVLTF
TRBV19	NA	TRBJ2-7	NA	TGTGCCAGTAGTATGAGGAACGACGTCTACGAGCAGTACTTC	CASSMRNDVYEQYF
TRBV19	NA	TRBJ1-5	NA	TGTGCCAGTACTGGGCAGAAAAATCAGCCCCAGCATTTT	CASTGQKNQPQHF
TRBV2	TRBD1	TRBJ1-2	NA	TGTGCCAGCAGTGATAAGGAGACAGGGACCCTGAGCTATGGCTACACCTTC	CASSDKETGTLSYGYTF
TRBV4-2	TRBD2	TRBJ2-1	NA	TGTGCCAGCAGCCGGCGACTAGCGGTTGACAATGAGCAGTTCTTC	CASSRRLAVDNEQFF
TRBV11-2	TRBD1	TRBJ1-5	NA	TGTGCCAGCAGCTTAACGGGACAGGCTAGCAATCAGCCCCAGCATTTT	CASSLTGQASNQPQHF
TRBV9	TRBD1	TRBJ1-1	NA	TGTGCCAGCAGCGGGAGGGGGCAAGGGAACACTGAAGCTTTCTTT	CASSGRGQGNTEAFF
TRBV4-1	NA	TRBJ1-4	NA	TGCGCCAGCAGCCCCCCAGGGGAAAAACTGTTTTTT	CASSPPGEKLFF
TRBV5-1	NA	TRBJ1-2	NA	TGCGCCAGCAGCTGGGATTACTCATCTAACTATGGCTACACCTTC	CASSWDYSSNYGYTF